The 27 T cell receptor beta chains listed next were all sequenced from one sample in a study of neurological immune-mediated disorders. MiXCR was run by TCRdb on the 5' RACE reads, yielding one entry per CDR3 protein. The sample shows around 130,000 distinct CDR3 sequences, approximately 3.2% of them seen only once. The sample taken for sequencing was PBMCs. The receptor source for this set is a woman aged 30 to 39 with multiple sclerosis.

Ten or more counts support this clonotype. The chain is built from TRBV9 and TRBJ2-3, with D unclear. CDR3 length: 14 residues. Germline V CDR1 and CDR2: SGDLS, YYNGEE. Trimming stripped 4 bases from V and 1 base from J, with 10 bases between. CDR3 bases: TGTGCCAGCAGCTCCAAGGCGGGCACAGATACGCAGTATTTT. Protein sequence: CASSSKAGTDTQYF. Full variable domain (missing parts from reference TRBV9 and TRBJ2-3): DSGVTQTPKHLITATGQRVTLRCSPRSGDLSVYWYQQSLDQGLQFLIQYYNGEERAKGNILERFSAQQFPDLHSELNLSSLELGDSALYFCASSSKAGTDTQYFGPGTRLTVL.

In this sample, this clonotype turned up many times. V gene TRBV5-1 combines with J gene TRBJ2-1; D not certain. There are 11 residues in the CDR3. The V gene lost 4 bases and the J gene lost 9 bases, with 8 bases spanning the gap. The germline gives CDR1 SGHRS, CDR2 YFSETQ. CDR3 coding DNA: TGCGCCAGCAGCCTTTTGGGTGAGCAGTTCTTC. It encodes CASSLLGEQFF.

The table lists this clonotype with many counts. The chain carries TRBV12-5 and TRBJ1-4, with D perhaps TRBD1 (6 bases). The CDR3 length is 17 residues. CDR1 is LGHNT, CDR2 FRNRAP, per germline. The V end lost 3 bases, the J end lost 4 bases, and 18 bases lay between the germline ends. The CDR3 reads CASGLAKLSDSNEKLFF. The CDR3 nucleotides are TGTGCTAGTGGTTTAGCCAAATTGTCGGACAGTAATGAAAAACTGTTTTTT. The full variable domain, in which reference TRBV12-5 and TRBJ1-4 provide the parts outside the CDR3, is DARVTQTPRHKVTEMGQEVTMRCQPILGHNTVFWYRQTMMQGLELLAYFRNRAPLDDSGMPKDRFSAEMPDATLATLKIQPSEPRDSAVYFCASGLAKLSDSNEKLFFGSGTQLSVL.

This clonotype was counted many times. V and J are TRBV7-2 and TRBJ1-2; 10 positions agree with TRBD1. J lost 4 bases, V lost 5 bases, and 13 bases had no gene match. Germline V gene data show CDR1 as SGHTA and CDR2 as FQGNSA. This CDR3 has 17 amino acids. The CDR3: CASSPRNRDRGSYGYTF. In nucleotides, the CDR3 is TGTGCCAGCAGCCCCCGCAACCGGGACAGGGGATCCTATGGCTACACCTTC.

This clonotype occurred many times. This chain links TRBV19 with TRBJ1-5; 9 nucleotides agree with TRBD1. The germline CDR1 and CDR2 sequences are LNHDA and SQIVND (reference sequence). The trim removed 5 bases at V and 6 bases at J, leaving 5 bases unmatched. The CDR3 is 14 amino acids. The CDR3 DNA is TGTGCCAGTAGTGAACAGGGGGCAGCTCAGCCCCAGCATTTT. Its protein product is CASSEQGAAQPQHF.

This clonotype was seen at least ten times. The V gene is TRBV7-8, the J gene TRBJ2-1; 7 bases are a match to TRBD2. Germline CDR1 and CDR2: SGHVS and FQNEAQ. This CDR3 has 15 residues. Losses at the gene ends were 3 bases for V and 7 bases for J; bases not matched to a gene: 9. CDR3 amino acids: CASSFSGLAENEQFF. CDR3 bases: TGTGCCAGCAGCTTTAGTGGGCTAGCGGAAAATGAGCAGTTCTTC.

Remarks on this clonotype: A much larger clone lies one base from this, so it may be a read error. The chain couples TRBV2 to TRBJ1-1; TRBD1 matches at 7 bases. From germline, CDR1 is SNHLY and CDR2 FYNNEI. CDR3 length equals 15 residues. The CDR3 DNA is TGTGCCAGCACCAGGGGGGGTGTAGGGAACACTGAAGCTTCCTTT. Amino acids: CASTRGGVGNTEASF.

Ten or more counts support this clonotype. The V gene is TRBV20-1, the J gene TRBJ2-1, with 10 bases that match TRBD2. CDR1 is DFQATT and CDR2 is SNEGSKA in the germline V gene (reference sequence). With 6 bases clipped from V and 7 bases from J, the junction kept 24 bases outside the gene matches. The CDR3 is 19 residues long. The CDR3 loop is CSAPRFGKKRGGGGNEQFF. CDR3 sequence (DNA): TGCAGTGCCCCCCGTTTTGGGAAAAAGCGGGGGGGAGGTGGGAATGAGCAGTTCTTC.

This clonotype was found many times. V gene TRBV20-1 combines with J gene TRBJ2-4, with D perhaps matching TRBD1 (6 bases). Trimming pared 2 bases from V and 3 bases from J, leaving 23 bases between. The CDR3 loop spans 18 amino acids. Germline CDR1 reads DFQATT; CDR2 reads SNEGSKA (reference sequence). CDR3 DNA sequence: TGCAGTGCTAGACTGAGGGGGAACCTACAGGGAGACAAAAACATTCAGTACTTC. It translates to CSARLRGNLQGDKNIQYF.

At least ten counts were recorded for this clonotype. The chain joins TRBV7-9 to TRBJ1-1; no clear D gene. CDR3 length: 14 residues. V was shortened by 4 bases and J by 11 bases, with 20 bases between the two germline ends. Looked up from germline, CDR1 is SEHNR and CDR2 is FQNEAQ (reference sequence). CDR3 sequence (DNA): TGTGCCAGCAGCTCCCGGAGGGCAGTTGCTTCCGCTTTCTTT. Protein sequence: CASSSRRAVASAFF.

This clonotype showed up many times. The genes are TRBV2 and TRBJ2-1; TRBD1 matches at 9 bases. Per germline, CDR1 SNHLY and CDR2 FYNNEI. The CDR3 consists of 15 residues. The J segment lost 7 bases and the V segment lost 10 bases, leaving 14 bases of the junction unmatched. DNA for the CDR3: TGTGCCACCCAAGGTACCAGGACAGGGGTGAATGAGCAGTTCTTC. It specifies CATQGTRTGVNEQFF.

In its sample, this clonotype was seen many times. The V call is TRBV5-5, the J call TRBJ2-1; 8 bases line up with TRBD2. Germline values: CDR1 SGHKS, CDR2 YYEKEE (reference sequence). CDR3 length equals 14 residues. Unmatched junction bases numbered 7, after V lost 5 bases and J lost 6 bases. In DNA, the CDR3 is TGTGCCAGCAGTACGGGGGGGCCCGTCAATGAGCAGTTCTTC. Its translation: CASSTGGPVNEQFF. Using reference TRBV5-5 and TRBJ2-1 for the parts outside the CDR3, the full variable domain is DAGVTQSPTHLIKTRGQQVTLRCSPISGHKSVSWYQQVLGQGPQFIFQYYEKEERGRGNFPDRFSARQFPNYSSELNVNALLLGDSALYLCASSTGGPVNEQFFGPGTRLTVL.

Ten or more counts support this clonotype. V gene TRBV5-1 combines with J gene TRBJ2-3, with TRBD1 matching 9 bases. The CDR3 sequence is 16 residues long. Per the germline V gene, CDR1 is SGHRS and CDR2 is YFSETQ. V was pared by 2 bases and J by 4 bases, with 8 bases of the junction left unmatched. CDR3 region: CASSFGLGQGADTQYF. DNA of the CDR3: TGCGCCAGCAGCTTTGGTCTGGGACAGGGCGCAGATACGCAGTATTTT.

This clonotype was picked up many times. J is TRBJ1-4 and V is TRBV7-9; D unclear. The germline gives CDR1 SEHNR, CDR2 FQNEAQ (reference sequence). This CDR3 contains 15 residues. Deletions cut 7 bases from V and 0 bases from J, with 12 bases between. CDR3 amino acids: CASTKGPATNEKLFF. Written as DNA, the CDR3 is TGTGCCAGCACCAAAGGGCCTGCAACTAATGAAAAACTGTTTTTT.

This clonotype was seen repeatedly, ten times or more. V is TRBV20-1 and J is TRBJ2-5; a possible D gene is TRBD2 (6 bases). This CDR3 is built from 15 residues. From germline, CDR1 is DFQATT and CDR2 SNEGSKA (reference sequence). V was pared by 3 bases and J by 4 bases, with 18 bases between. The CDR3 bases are TGCAGTGCTAGTCCCCTCGCGGGACGGTTAGAGACCCAGTACTTC. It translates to CSASPLAGRLETQYF.

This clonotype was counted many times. The CDR3 nucleotides read TGCGCCAGCAGCTTGGACAGGGGACACTACGAGCAGTACTTC. Translation: CASSLDRGHYEQYF. The genes are TRBV5-1 and TRBJ2-7; 7 nucleotides agree with TRBD1. Per germline, CDR1 SGHRS and CDR2 YFSETQ. The V and J ends lost 0 bases and 3 bases, in that order; junction bases with no gene match: 3. This CDR3 has 14 residues.

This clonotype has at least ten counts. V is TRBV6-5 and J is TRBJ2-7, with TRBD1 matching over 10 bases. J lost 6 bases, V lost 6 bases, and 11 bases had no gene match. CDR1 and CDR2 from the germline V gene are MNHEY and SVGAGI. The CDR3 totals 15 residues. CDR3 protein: CASSPTGQGPIEQYF. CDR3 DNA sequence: TGTGCCAGCAGCCCCACGGGACAGGGGCCGATCGAGCAGTACTTC.

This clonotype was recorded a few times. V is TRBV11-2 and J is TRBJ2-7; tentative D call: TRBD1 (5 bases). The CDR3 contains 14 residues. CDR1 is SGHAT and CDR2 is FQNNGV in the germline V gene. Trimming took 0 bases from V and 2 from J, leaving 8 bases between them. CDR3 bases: TGTGCCAGCAGCTTAGAGGCAGGGACCTACGAGCAGTACTTC. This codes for CASSLEAGTYEQYF.

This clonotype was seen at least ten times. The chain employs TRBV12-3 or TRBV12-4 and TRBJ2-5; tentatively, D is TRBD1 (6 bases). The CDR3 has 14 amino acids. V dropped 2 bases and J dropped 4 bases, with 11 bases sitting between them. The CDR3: CASSLRQVGETQYF. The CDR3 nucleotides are TGTGCCAGCAGTTTACGACAGGTTGGAGAGACCCAGTACTTC.

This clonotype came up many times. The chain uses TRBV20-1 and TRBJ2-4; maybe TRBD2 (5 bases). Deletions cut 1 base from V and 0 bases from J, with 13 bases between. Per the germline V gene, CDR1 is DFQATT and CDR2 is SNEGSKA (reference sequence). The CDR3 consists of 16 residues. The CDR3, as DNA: TGCAGTGCTAGAGGGACCCGGGATCTAGCCAAAAACATTCAGTACTTC. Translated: CSARGTRDLAKNIQYF.

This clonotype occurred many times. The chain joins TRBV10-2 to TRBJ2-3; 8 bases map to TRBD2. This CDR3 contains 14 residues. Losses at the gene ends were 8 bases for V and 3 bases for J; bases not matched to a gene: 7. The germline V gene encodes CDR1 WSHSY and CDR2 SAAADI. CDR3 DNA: TGCGCCAGCCGGGGACTAGTACGGACAGATACGCAGTATTTT. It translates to CASRGLVRTDTQYF.

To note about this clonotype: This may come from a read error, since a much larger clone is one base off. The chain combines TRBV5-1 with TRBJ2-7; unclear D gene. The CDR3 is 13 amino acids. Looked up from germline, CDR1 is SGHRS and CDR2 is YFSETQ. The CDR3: CASGLTDSYEQYF. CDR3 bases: TGCGCCAGCGGCTTGACCGATTCCTACGAGCAGTACTTC.

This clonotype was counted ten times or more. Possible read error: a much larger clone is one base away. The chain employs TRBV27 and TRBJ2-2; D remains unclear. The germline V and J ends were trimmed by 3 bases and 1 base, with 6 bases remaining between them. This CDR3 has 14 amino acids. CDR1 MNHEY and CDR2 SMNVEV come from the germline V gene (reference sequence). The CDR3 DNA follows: TGTGCCAGCAGTTTTCCAGGGAACACCGGGGAGCTGTTTTTT. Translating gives CASSFPGNTGELFF.

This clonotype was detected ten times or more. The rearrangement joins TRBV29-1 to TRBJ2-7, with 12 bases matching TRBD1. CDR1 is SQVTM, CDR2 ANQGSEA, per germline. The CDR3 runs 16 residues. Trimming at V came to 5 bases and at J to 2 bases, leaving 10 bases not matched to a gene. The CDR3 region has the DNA TGCAGCGTTACCGGGACAGGGGGCAGTCCGGCCTACGAGCAGTACTTC. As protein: CSVTGTGGSPAYEQYF.

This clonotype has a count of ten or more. CDR3 DNA sequence: TGTGCCAGCAGTTCCCTAGCGGGAGTTGCGAACAATGAGCAGTTCTTC. This translates into CASSSLAGVANNEQFF. J is TRBJ2-1 and V is TRBV6-5; the match to TRBD2 covers 10 bases. Germline-derived CDR1 and CDR2 are MNHEY and SVGAGI. The V segment lost 4 bases and the J segment 5 bases; nucleotides outside the gene matches: 8. The CDR3 loop spans 16 amino acids.

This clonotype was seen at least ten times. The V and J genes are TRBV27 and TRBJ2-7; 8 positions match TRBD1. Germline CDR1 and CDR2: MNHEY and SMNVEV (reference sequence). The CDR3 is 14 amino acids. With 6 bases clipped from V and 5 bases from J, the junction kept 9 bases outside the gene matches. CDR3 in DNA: TGTGCCAGCAGCCTTAGACAGGGGAGCAACGAGCAGTACTTC. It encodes CASSLRQGSNEQYF.

The CDR3, as DNA: TGTGCCAGCTCACCACGAATTTCCTTAAACACAGATACGCAGTATTTT. Encoded protein: CASSPRISLNTDTQYF. The chain carries TRBV18 and TRBJ2-3; D unresolved. Germline lookup yields CDR1 KGHSH and CDR2 LQKENI. Trimming took off 1 base at V and 2 bases at J, with 13 bases between the two ends. CDR3 length: 16 amino acids.